This T cell receptor (beta chain) emerged from a study of cytomegalovirus exposure and HLA in healthy donors. With respect to this clone: Its antigen is unidentified. This CDR3 is also generated by other DNA sequences in the sample.

Study-wide results and limits: The authors considered a cluster of highly shared sequence variants likely to be a sequencing artifact. A later analysis associated under 20,000 TCR beta sequences with HLA alleles at a 0.05 false discovery rate. In an earlier analysis, about 87% or about 30%: the productive usage of most TCR beta V segments. A later analysis linked a missense variant in DCLRE1C to the trimming of TCR beta V and J genes.

In the PCR, 60 Vbeta and 13 Jbeta primers were used. Measured with immunoSEQ multiplex PCR; TCRdb has only the in-frame clones, and not every one. In the table there are 150,000 to 200,000 clones, around four fifths of which are singletons. Germline V gene sequence: CDR1 MDHEN, CDR2 SYDVKM. The trim removed 10 bases at V and 8 bases at J, leaving 19 bases unmatched. CDR3 size: 15 residues. V and J are TRBV28 and TRBJ1-1; 7 bases are shared with TRBD1. The sample taken for sequencing was PBMCs. This sequence originates from a man younger than 35 in good health and CMV-seropositive. The CDR3 reads CATLPGGREFAEAFF. CDR3 in DNA: TGTGCCACCTTACCAGGGGGTCGGGAGTTCGCCGAAGCTTTCTTT.